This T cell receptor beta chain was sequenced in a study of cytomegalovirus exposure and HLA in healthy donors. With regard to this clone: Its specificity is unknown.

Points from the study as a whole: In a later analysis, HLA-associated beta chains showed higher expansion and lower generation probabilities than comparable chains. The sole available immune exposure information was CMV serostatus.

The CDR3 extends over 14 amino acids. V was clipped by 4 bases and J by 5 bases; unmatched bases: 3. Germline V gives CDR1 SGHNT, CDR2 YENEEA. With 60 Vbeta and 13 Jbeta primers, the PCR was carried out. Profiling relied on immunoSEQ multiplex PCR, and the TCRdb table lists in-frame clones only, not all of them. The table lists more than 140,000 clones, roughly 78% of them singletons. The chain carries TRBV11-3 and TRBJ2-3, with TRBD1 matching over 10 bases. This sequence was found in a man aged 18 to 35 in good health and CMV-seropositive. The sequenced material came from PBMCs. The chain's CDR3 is CASSSDRGGDTQYF. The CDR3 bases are TGTGCCAGCAGCTCGGACAGGGGGGGAGATACGCAGTATTTT.